The 16 T cell receptor beta chains presented below share a single source sample, sequenced in a study of shared clonotypes between healthy human individuals. Produced via immunoSEQ multiplex PCR; TCRdb's table is partial and in-frame only. The data show around 2,000,000 clones, about 92% seen once. Naive CD8 cells, CD45RO-negative and positively selected for CCR7, excluded terminally differentiated effector memory CD45RA+ cells. Sequenced input: naive CD8+ T cells from PBMCs. The receptors derive from a man aged 18-30 years in good health. Some clones in this sample may be carry-over from other donors' samples.

Only one count was recorded for this clone. The same CDR3 arises from other DNA sequences in this sample as well. The genes are TRBV30 and TRBJ1-6, with D maybe TRBD1 (6 bases). Trimming removed 0 bases from V and 6 bases from J, with 6 bases in between. This CDR3 region has 13 residues. Germline V CDR1 and CDR2: GTSNPN, SVGIG (reference sequence). CDR3 residues: CAWSVQGNSPLHF. The DNA of the CDR3 is TGTGCCTGGAGTGTACAGGGTAATTCACCCCTCCACTTT.

The chain links TRBV19 to TRBJ2-2, with D perhaps matching TRBD1 (6 bases). The CDR3 length is 17 residues. CDR1 is LNHDA and CDR2 is SQIVND in the germline V gene (reference sequence). The V end was cut by 5 bases, the J end by 6 bases, with 22 bases between. CDR3: CASSPGRTQGVAGELFF. CDR3 nucleotide sequence: TGTGCCAGTAGTCCCGGGCGGACACAGGGAGTTGCCGGGGAGCTGTTTTTT.

The genes are TRBV6-5 and TRBJ1-4; D unresolved. Trimming left V 7 bases short and J 5 bases short, with 14 bases between. This CDR3 is 14 amino acids long. Germline V gene sequence: CDR1 MNHEY, CDR2 SVGAGI. CDR3 nucleotides: TGTGCCAGCACCTCTAGGCTCGGGAATGAAAAACTGTTTTTT. This translates into CASTSRLGNEKLFF.

The table lists this clone with a few counts. The gene calls are TRBV11-2 and TRBJ2-1, with D uncertain. This CDR3 is 15 amino acids long. Trimming stripped 1 base from V and 8 bases from J, with 15 bases between. CDR1 and CDR2 (germline): SGHAT, FQNNGV. Written as DNA, the CDR3 is TGTGCCAGCAGCTTAGGGACCCGGTTGATGGATGAGCAGTTCTTC. Translated: CASSLGTRLMDEQFF.

This chain connects TRBV9 to TRBJ1-3, with D possibly TRBD1 on 5 matching bases. Trimming left V 4 bases short and J 0 bases short, with 17 bases between. The CDR3 has 17 amino acids. Looked up from germline, CDR1 is SGDLS and CDR2 is YYNGEE. The CDR3 sequence is CASSSTDYLFSGNTIYF. The DNA for the CDR3 is TGTGCCAGCAGCTCGACAGATTACCTCTTCTCTGGAAACACCATATATTTT.

This rearrangement joins TRBV28 to TRBJ1-1; D not resolved. The CDR3 has 15 amino acids. Trimming pared 1 base from V and 0 bases from J, leaving 9 bases between. CDR1 and CDR2 from the germline V gene are MDHEN and SYDVKM. CDR3 DNA: TGTGCCAGCAGTTTATTCGCAGGCATGAACACTGAAGCTTTCTTT. It specifies CASSLFAGMNTEAFF. Full variable domain (missing parts from reference TRBV28 and TRBJ1-1): DVKVTQSSRYLVKRTGEKVFLECVQDMDHENMFWYRQDPGLGLRLIYFSYDVKMKEKGDIPEGYSVSREKKERFSLILESASTNQTSMYLCASSLFAGMNTEAFFGQGTRLTVV.

V and J are TRBV2 and TRBJ1-3; the match to TRBD1 covers 8 bases. The germline CDR1 and CDR2 sequences are SNHLY and FYNNEI. The CDR3 has 13 amino acids. The J segment lost 3 bases and the V segment lost 11 bases, leaving 6 bases of the junction unmatched. The CDR3 spells CAGKTGVGNTIYF. The CDR3 nucleotides read TGTGCCGGAAAGACAGGGGTTGGAAACACCATATATTTT.

The V gene is TRBV29-1, the J gene TRBJ2-5, with 8 bases fitting TRBD1. TRBJ2-7 explains the end of the DNA better; the J call may be wrong. CDR1 is SQVTM, CDR2 ANQGSEA, per germline. CDR3 length: 13 residues. The CDR3 loop reads CSAQGEHRYEQYF. DNA of the CDR3: TGCAGCGCACAGGGGGAGCATCGTTACGAGCAGTACTTC.

The chain joins TRBV12-5 to TRBJ2-1; possible D gene TRBD1, 6 bases. Trimming pared 5 bases from V and 10 bases from J, leaving 9 bases between. Per the germline V gene, CDR1 is LGHNT and CDR2 is FRNRAP. CDR3 size: 11 residues. The CDR3 sequence: CASGPGTEQFF. For the CDR3, the DNA is TGTGCTAGTGGTCCGGGGACAGAGCAGTTCTTC.

The rearrangement links TRBV7-8 to TRBJ1-4; D unclear. Trimming removed 1 base at V and 10 bases at J, with 16 bases between. From germline, CDR1 is SGHVS and CDR2 FQNEAQ. This CDR3 has 15 residues. CDR3 nucleotides: TGTGCCAGCAGCTTAGTCGCGGCCTCGATCGGAAAACTGTTTTTT. Translation: CASSLVAASIGKLFF.

The chain links TRBV19 to TRBJ2-5, with TRBD2 matching 10 bases. Germline CDR1 and CDR2: LNHDA and SQIVND (reference sequence). The V segment lost 5 bases and the J segment 5 bases; nucleotides outside the gene matches: 8. The length of the CDR3 is 15 residues. The CDR3 nucleotides are TGTGCCAGTAGTTCCACTAGCGGGATGGGGGAGACCCAGTACTTC. Translated: CASSSTSGMGETQYF.

J is TRBJ2-5 and V is TRBV28; TRBD1 matches at 8 bases. V lost 6 bases, J lost 4 bases, and 16 bases stayed unmatched. The CDR3 spans 17 residues. CDR1 and CDR2 from the germline V gene are MDHEN and SYDVKM. The CDR3 region is CASSLMPDRASGETQYF. DNA for the CDR3: TGTGCCAGCAGCCTTATGCCGGACAGGGCCTCTGGAGAGACCCAGTACTTC.

In its sample, this clone was seen once. The genes are TRBV4-3 and TRBJ2-1; the match to TRBD2 covers 14 bases. The germline CDR1 and CDR2 sequences are LGHNA and YSLEER. The CDR3 consists of 20 residues. V was clipped by 0 bases and J by 8 bases; unmatched bases: 15. The CDR3 region has the DNA TGCGCCAGCAGCCAAGATGTCGGGACTAGCGGGAGAAGTCGCGTCCATGAGCAGTTCTTC. It is translated as CASSQDVGTSGRSRVHEQFF.

The chain has TRBV5-1 and TRBJ2-7; 8 bases agree with TRBD2. The germline CDR1 and CDR2 sequences are SGHRS and YFSETQ. This CDR3 has 14 amino acids. Trimming cost V 4 bases and J 6 bases; bases outside gene matches: 9. The CDR3 nucleotides are TGCGCCAGCAGCAGGGGACTAGACTATATCGAGCAGTACTTC. Translated: CASSRGLDYIEQYF.

The V and J genes are TRBV4-2 and TRBJ2-1; TRBD2 matches at 12 bases. The J segment lost 7 bases and the V segment lost 3 bases, leaving 10 bases of the junction unmatched. In germline, CDR1 is LGHNA, CDR2 YNFKEQ. This CDR3 is built from 17 residues. The CDR3 bases are TGTGCCAGCAGCCAGGACTCGACTAGCGGGAGTATGAATGAGCAGTTCTTC. Protein product: CASSQDSTSGSMNEQFF.

On this clone: The same CDR3 is also encoded by other DNA sequences in this sample. This chain links TRBV6-5 with TRBJ1-1; the D gene is possibly TRBD1 (5 bases). V dropped 2 bases and J dropped 4 bases, with 8 bases sitting between them. The CDR3 spans 13 residues. CDR1 is MNHEY, CDR2 SVGAGI, per germline. The CDR3 loop reads CASSYGGTTEAFF. For the CDR3, the DNA is TGTGCCAGCAGTTACGGGGGTACCACTGAAGCTTTCTTT.